This TCR beta chain was observed in a study of CD8 T cells in ankylosing spondylitis. This CDR3 is 15 amino acids long. V was clipped by 1 base and J by 0 bases, with 8 bases between them. Germline CDR1 is SGHRS and CDR2 is YFSETQ. Quantitative 5'-RACE with molecular barcodes was used to make the TCR beta libraries. TCRdb processed the 5' RACE reads anew with MiXCR; each CDR3 protein has one entry. Of approximately 540,000 distinct CDR3 sequences detected, 10% to 15% appear once; the ten largest clones hold approximately 7%. In the case of this clonotype: Antigen specificity is unknown.

Overall study results and limits: Disease-linked clones bore a CD8+ phenotype and were relatively rare in peripheral blood. A motif in TCR beta, a set of about eight highly homologous variants, appeared characteristic of ankylosing spondylitis blood. Disease-associated clones were reportedly significantly overrepresented in matched ankylosing spondylitis synovial fluid. Earlier studies detected some motif variants in reactive arthritis synovial fluid and blood.

The sequencing sample was made of blood, either unsorted or a sorted T cell fraction (not recorded which). The chain combines TRBV5-1 with TRBJ1-5; D is unresolved. The origin of this receptor is a male donor with ankylosing spondylitis. The CDR3 sequence is CASSLIGNSNQPQHF. The CDR3, as DNA: TGCGCCAGCAGCTTGATAGGGAATAGCAATCAGCCCCAGCATTTT.